Listed here are 21 T cell receptor beta chains from one sample, sequenced in a study of breast tumors, draining lymph nodes, adjacent tissues. The lymph nodes were axillary draining lymph nodes from breast cancer patients. TCRdb fed the multiplex PCR reads into MiXCR, producing one record per CDR3 protein. The sample has approximately 200,000 distinct CDR3 sequences, 25% to 40% seen once. Specimen: axillary lymph node tissue. The receptors originated from a female donor with breast cancer. Some clones in this sample may be carry-over from other donors' samples.

This clonotype has ten or more counts. The V gene is TRBV29-1, the J gene TRBJ1-2, with D possibly being TRBD1 (5 bases). The V end was cut by 4 bases, the J end by 4 bases, with 13 bases between. CDR3 length: 13 residues. Per the germline V gene, CDR1 is SQVTM and CDR2 is ANQGSEA. The CDR3 is CSVGDSLVYGYTF. The DNA for the CDR3 is TGCAGCGTTGGGGACTCACTCGTCTATGGCTACACCTTC.

This clonotype was seen many times. The chain is built from TRBV20-1 and TRBJ1-2, with D perhaps TRBD1 (6 bases). The CDR3 runs 14 residues. V was trimmed by 5 bases and J by 5 bases, leaving 18 bases between them. The V gene's germline CDR1 is DFQATT and CDR2 SNEGSKA (reference sequence). CDR3 region: CSAGGSAMRYGYTF. CDR3 DNA sequence: TGCAGTGCTGGGGGCTCCGCCATGCGGTATGGCTACACCTTC.

Comments on this clonotype: The DNA is omitted, as the CDR3 cannot be located on it reliably, and the CDR3 follows TCRdb's listing. This rearrangement joins TRBV2 to TRBJ2-5; the tabulated D call, TRBD2, remains unverified against the DNA. The CDR3 extends over 22 residues, inclusive of both ends. In germline, CDR1 is SNHLY, CDR2 FYNNEI. CDR3 sequence reads: CASMAGLAGVNEQFFGPGTQYF.

Concerning this clonotype itself: A much bigger clone sits one base away, suggesting this may be a read error. The rearrangement uses TRBV7-2 and TRBJ2-7, with D unresolved. CDR1 is SGHTA and CDR2 is FQGNSA in the germline V gene. This CDR3 has 15 amino acids. Trimming cost V 2 bases and J 9 bases, with 20 bases left between them. In DNA, the CDR3 is TGTGCCAGCAGCTTATTAGGTTCTGGAGTAAAGGGGCAGTACTTC. Translating it yields CASSLLGSGVKGQYF. Full variable domain (remainder filled in from reference TRBV7-2 and TRBJ2-7): GAGVSQSPSNKVTEKGKDVELRCDPISGHTALYWYRQSLGQGLEFLIYFQGNSAPDKSGLPSDRFSAERTGGSVSTLTIQRTQQEDSAVYLCASSLLGSGVKGQYFGPGTRLTVT.

This clonotype was seen at least ten times. J is TRBJ2-3 and V is TRBV7-9, with D uncertain. This CDR3 has 12 residues. The germline V and J ends were trimmed by 5 bases and 4 bases, with 7 bases remaining between them. CDR1 and CDR2 from the germline V gene are SEHNR and FQNEAQ (reference sequence). In DNA form, the CDR3 reads TGTGCCAGCAGCACCGAGGCAGATACGCAGTATTTT. This translates into CASSTEADTQYF.

As concerns this clonotype: A much larger clone differs by one base, so this may be a read error. This chain joins TRBV6-5 and TRBJ2-7, with TRBD2 matching 8 bases. Trimming at V came to 8 bases and at J to 7 bases, leaving 13 bases not matched to a gene. CDR1 is MNHEY, CDR2 SVGAGI, per germline. The CDR3 loop spans 14 amino acids. The CDR3 sequence is CASGRPGGYNEQYF. The DNA of the CDR3 is TGTGCCAGCGGCAGGCCGGGGGGGTACAATGAGCAGTACTTC.

This clonotype was seen repeatedly, ten times or more. This rearrangement joins TRBV5-1 to TRBJ2-2; TRBD2 matches 7 bases. CDR1 and CDR2 from the germline V gene are SGHRS and YFSETQ. The CDR3 extends over 13 amino acids. Trimming took 2 bases from V and 6 from J; bases not matched to a gene: 1. CDR3 sequence (DNA): TGCGCCAGCAGCTTTGGACTAGCCGGGGAGCTGTTTTTT. Encoded protein: CASSFGLAGELFF.

This clonotype was counted ten times or more. V gene TRBV5-1 combines with J gene TRBJ2-2, with 8 positions matching TRBD1. CDR3 length: 14 amino acids. The V segment lost 7 bases and the J segment 1 base; nucleotides outside the gene matches: 3. Germline CDR1 reads SGHRS; CDR2 reads YFSETQ. CDR3 bases: TGCGCCAGCGGAGGACAGGGGAACACCGGGGAGCTGTTTTTT. Its protein product is CASGGQGNTGELFF.

About this clonotype itself: Without the conserved terminal phenylalanine or tryptophan, this CDR3 likely stems from a read error. The rearrangement uses TRBV7-2 and TRBJ2-4; D uncertain. In germline, CDR1 is SGHTA, CDR2 FQGNSA. The CDR3 contains 14 residues. With 1 base removed from V and 0 bases from J, the gap between germline ends came to 4 bases. The CDR3 region is CASSLGLAKNIQYL. The CDR3 DNA sequence: TGTGCCAGCAGCTTAGGACTAGCCAAAAACATTCAGTACCTC.

On this clonotype itself: The germline gene is not matched at one end of the junction; a read error may be the cause. The chain employs TRBV27 and TRBJ2-7; D remains ambiguous. Germline V gene sequence: CDR1 MNHEY, CDR2 SMNVEV (reference sequence). There are 14 residues in the CDR3. The CDR3, as DNA: TGTGCCAGCAGTCCAAAGCCGACCTCCTACGAGCGGTACTTC. It is translated as CASSPKPTSYERYF.

This clonotype was observed many times. The rearrangement joins TRBV19 to TRBJ2-5; TRBD2 is a possible D gene (5 bases). The CDR3 is made up of 14 amino acids. V lost 5 bases, J lost 1 base, and 11 bases lay in between. CDR1 is LNHDA, CDR2 SQIVND, per germline (reference sequence). In nucleotides, the CDR3 is TGTGCCAGTAGTGAGGGTGGGGTCCAAGAGACCCAGTACTTC. The encoded protein is CASSEGGVQETQYF.

The chain combines TRBV7-8 with TRBJ2-7; 7 nucleotides line up with TRBD1. The ends lost 5 bases at V and 2 bases at J; junction bases unmatched: 6. In germline, CDR1 is SGHVS, CDR2 FQNEAQ. The CDR3 extends over 14 amino acids. The CDR3 coding sequence is TGTGCCAGCAGCCGCCGGGACAGACCCTACGAGCAGTACTTC. Translating it yields CASSRRDRPYEQYF. Variable domain in full (rest from reference TRBV7-8 and TRBJ2-7): GAGVSQSPRYKVAKRGQDVALRCDPISGHVSLFWYQQALGQGPEFLTYFQNEAQLDKSGLPSDRFFAERPEGSVSTLKIQRTQQEDSAVYLCASSRRDRPYEQYFGPGTRLTVT.

The chain combines TRBV6-2 or TRBV6-3 with TRBJ2-3; 7 nucleotides align to TRBD2. CDR1 and CDR2 (germline): MNHEY, SVGEGT. The CDR3 runs to 15 residues. After removal of 7 bases from V and 2 bases from J, the junction contained 9 bases not matched to a gene. The chain's CDR3 is CASTQRGTFTDTQYF. The CDR3 DNA reads TGTGCCAGCACGCAGCGGGGTACCTTCACAGATACGCAGTATTTT.

The chain carries TRBV20-1 and TRBJ2-3, with 10 bases fitting TRBD2. CDR1 and CDR2 (germline): DFQATT, SNEGSKA (reference sequence). The CDR3 is made up of 16 amino acids. The trim removed 3 bases at V and 5 bases at J, leaving 11 bases unmatched. CDR3 loop: CSASSSSGGPGDTQYF. CDR3 in DNA: TGCAGTGCTAGTTCCTCTAGCGGGGGCCCAGGAGATACGCAGTATTTT.

This clonotype was picked up a small number of times. Since a much larger clone is just one base distant, this may be a read error. The chain carries TRBV2 and TRBJ2-7; D ambiguous. The germline CDR1 and CDR2 sequences are SNHLY and FYNNEI. This CDR3 comprises 13 residues. The CDR3 reads CAGSPRHSYEQYF. The CDR3 nucleotides read TGTGCCGGCAGCCCCAGACACTCCTACGAGCAGTACTTC.

This clonotype was found many times. The chain couples TRBV20-1 to TRBJ2-7; D gene uncertain. The CDR3 covers 11 residues. The V end was cut by 8 bases, the J end by 6 bases, with 14 bases between. CDR1 DFQATT and CDR2 SNEGSKA come from the germline V gene (reference sequence). In nucleotides, the CDR3 is TGCAGTCTTTATAGAGGATCCGAGCAGTACTTC. It encodes CSLYRGSEQYF.

Turning to this clonotype: A read error may produce the germline difference seen at one junction end. The chain employs TRBV6-5 and TRBJ1-6; no firm D call. CDR3 length equals 14 residues. CDR1 and CDR2 from the germline V gene are MNHEY and SVGAGI. The CDR3 sequence is CASSLRLYDSPLHF. In nucleotides, the CDR3 is TGTGCTAGCAGCCTCAGGCTCTATGATTCACCCCTCCACTTT.

Concerning this clonotype: A read error may account for a junction end that differs from germline. This chain connects TRBV14 to TRBJ1-6, with a weak D call TRBD1 (5 bases). CDR3 length: 14 residues. Germline V gene sequence: CDR1 SGHDN, CDR2 FVKESK. The CDR3 nucleotides read TGTGCCAGCGCCTGGCGGGGGACTAATTCACCCCTCCACTTC. The encoded protein is CASAWRGTNSPLHF.

This clonotype was found many times. The genes are TRBV5-1 and TRBJ2-3; D might be TRBD1 (5 bases). V was clipped by 2 bases and J by 4 bases, with 11 bases between them. Germline CDR1 reads SGHRS; CDR2 reads YFSETQ. The CDR3 runs 14 residues. CDR3: CASSFTLGADTQYF. The CDR3 DNA is TGCGCCAGCAGCTTTACTCTAGGGGCAGATACGCAGTATTTT.

The chain has TRBV6-1 and TRBJ2-3; TRBD2 matches at 14 bases. This CDR3 contains 17 residues. Trimming at V came to 5 bases and at J to 4 bases, leaving 8 bases not matched to a gene. Germline assignment: CDR1 MNHNS and CDR2 SASEGT. The CDR3: CASSFTRLAGGPDTQYF. The DNA of the CDR3 is TGTGCCAGCAGTTTCACCCGACTAGCGGGGGGGCCAGATACGCAGTATTTT.

To note about this clonotype: An end of the junction does not agree with germline; a read error may underlie this. This chain connects TRBV11-2 to TRBJ1-6; D ambiguous. The V gene's germline CDR1 is SGHAT and CDR2 FQNNGV. This CDR3 contains 17 residues. Written as DNA, the CDR3 is TGTGCCAGCAGCCAAGGTCGTACAGCGGGCGGTAATTCGCCCCTCCACTTT. It codes for CASSQGRTAGGNSPLHF.